This T cell receptor beta chain comes out of a study of CD8+CD57+ T cells in acquired aplastic anemia. Study-level background: Sorted cells (CD4+ and CD8+) yielded DNA amounts that averaged approximately 3.1 ug.

Researchers used genomic DNA as the template to profile TCR beta VDJ and CDR3. Via MiXCR, TCRdb re-called the reads, giving one row per CDR3 protein. Here the sample spans 150,000 to 200,000 distinct CDR3 sequences, 60% to 70% being singletons. Study-wide results and limits: Patient and control CD8+ Simpson's diversity was not significantly different. Between patients and controls, about 31 CD8+ CDR3 sequences were found in common.

There are 13 residues in the CDR3. V dropped 0 bases and J dropped 4 bases, with 9 bases sitting between them. CDR1 and CDR2 from the germline V gene are GTSNPN and SVGIG (reference sequence). At least ten counts were recorded for this clonotype. Its specificity is not known. The source is a human donor in good health. V gene TRBV30 combines with J gene TRBJ1-2; D remains unclear. The sample taken for sequencing was sorted CD4+, CD8+, or CD8+CD57+ T cells (not recorded which) from PBMCs. This CDR3 is CAWSVGVGYGYTF. DNA of the CDR3: TGTGCCTGGAGTGTTGGGGTCGGCTATGGCTACACCTTC.